This TCR beta chain is drawn from a study of blood T cells in healthy people across ages. The V gene's germline CDR1 is SGHTA and CDR2 FQGNSA. The CDR3 contains 16 residues. The V and J ends lost 5 bases and 4 bases, in that order; junction bases with no gene match: 12. The use of a sample-barcoded 5' primer and a J-beta primer mix characterized a second PCR of roughly 6 to 11 cycles. TCRdb ran MiXCR on the 5' RACE reads and lists one entry per CDR3 protein. The sample records more than 1.4 million distinct CDR3 sequences, 42% being singletons. The chain combines TRBV7-2 with TRBJ2-5, with 8 nucleotides matching TRBD2. This TCR derives from a young woman in good health. Sequencing was carried out using blood. CDR3 amino acids: CASSPRLLAGPETQYF. The CDR3 DNA is TGTGCCAGCAGCCCCCGGCTGTTAGCGGGACCAGAGACCCAGTACTTC.